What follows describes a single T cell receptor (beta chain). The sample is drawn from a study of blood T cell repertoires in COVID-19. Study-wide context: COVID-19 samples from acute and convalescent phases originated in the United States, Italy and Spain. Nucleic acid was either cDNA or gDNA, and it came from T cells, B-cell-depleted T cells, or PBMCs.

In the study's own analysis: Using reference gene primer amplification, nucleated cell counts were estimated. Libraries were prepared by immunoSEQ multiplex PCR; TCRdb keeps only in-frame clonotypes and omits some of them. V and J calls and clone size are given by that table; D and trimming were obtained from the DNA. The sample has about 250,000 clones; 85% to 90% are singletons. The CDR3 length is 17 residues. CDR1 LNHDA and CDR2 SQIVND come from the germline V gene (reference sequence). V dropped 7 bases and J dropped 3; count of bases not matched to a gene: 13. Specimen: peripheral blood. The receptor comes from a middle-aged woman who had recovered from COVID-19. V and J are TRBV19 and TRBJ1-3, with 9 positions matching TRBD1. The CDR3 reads CASIGDRDLRGGNTIYF. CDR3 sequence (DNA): TGTGCCAGTATTGGGGACAGGGACCTCCGGGGTGGAAACACCATATATTTT.